The present T cell receptor (beta chain) was sequenced within a study of blood T cell repertoires in COVID-19. At the level of the study: PBMCs, B-cell-depleted T cells, or T cells provided the cDNA or gDNA that made up the material.

Some clones are missing from TCRdb's copy, which holds only in-frame ones; the method was immunoSEQ multiplex PCR. The sample consists of 320,000 or so clones, around nine tenths of them appearing once. All enrollees were about 18 to 89 years old and from about two dozen US areas. The study counted Cohort 3 donors as recovered given two negative PCRs, clearance, or symptom resolution. V lost 2 bases and J lost 0; bases outside the gene matches: 2. CDR1 SGHAT and CDR2 FQNNGV come from the germline V gene. This CDR3 has 16 amino acids. This TCR derives from a man in his thirties or forties who had recovered from COVID-19. The V call is TRBV11-2, the J call TRBJ2-3, with 10 bases lining up with TRBD2. Sequenced sample: PBMCs or T cells enriched from blood (not recorded which). CDR3 residues: CASSLLLAGSTDTQYF. The CDR3, as DNA: TGTGCCAGCAGCTTATTACTAGCGGGGAGCACAGATACGCAGTATTTT.